This T cell receptor beta chain emerged from a study of vaccination effects on CD4 cells after COVID-19. Study results and limitations: Few convalescent patients and no early post-infection timepoints were included in the study.

Germline V gene lookup returns CDR1 MNHNS and CDR2 SASEGT. Between the trimmed V and J ends, which lost 1 base and 6 bases, there was a span of 9 bases. This CDR3 has 13 amino acids. The count of this clone is one. Antigen unknown. Within the ViraFEST assay, antigen-specific CD4+ T cells underwent expansion with viral peptide pools prior to sequencing. At the end of about 9 days of culture, CD4+ T cells were isolated. Nucleocapsid antibody tests were negative, and the vaccine recipients had no prior SARS-CoV-2 infection. Each culture well received under 2.5 million PBMC. These cells were then cultured in IMDM with 8.5 to 10 IU/ml IL-2 and about 9.9 ug/ml peptides. Data came from immunoSEQ multiplex PCR; TCRdb stores just in-frame clones and leaves some out. The data contain about 65,000 clones, approximately 76% of them seen just once; the ten biggest clones take up around 3%.

This sequence originates from a human donor who received a COVID-19 vaccine. The sequences come from CD4+ T cells from PBMCs cultured with HCoV-NL63 spike peptides, collected before COVID-19 vaccination. V usage is TRBV6-1 and J usage is TRBJ1-1, with D unclear. CDR3 protein: CASSEGWSAEAFF. Written as DNA, the CDR3 is TGTGCCAGCAGTGAAGGGTGGTCCGCTGAAGCTTTCTTT.